The T cell receptor (beta chain) described here comes from a study of OX40 agonist ivuxolimab in advanced cancers. Whole-study results and caveats: In general, CD8+ T cells held more expanded clones than CD4+ did, on average. Low normalized clonal expansion also occurred in some nonresponding patients. Clonal expansion by week 6 occurred in CD4+ and CD8+ blood T cells (at 0.1 to 3.0 mg/kg).

With 0 bases removed from V and 2 bases from J, the gap between germline ends came to 10 bases. Per germline, CDR1 MNHEY and CDR2 SVGAGI. This CDR3 has 15 amino acids. With autoimmune disease history or systemic immunosuppression, patients were excluded. A word on this clone: Its antigen is still unknown.

Here immunoSEQ multiplex PCR was the method, and the copy in TCRdb shows in-frame clones only, minus some. The sample consists of about 37,000 clones, roughly 84% of them appearing once. The V call is TRBV6-5, the J call TRBJ1-1, with no clear D. Material: CD4+ or CD8+ T cells sorted from blood, obtained in a trial of the OX40 agonist ivuxolimab. This TCR was recovered from an adult with an advanced solid tumor such as melanoma, head and neck, liver or kidney cancer. CDR3 sequence (DNA): TGTGCCAGCAGTTACTCCCAGGCTTCAAACACTGAAGCTTTCTTT. As protein: CASSYSQASNTEAFF.